The present TCR beta chain was sequenced within a study of cytomegalovirus exposure and HLA in healthy donors. Study-wide points: A list of approximately 160 TCR beta chains associated with cytomegalovirus was given.

This clone was seen only a few times. The antigen is undetermined. The data were produced by immunoSEQ multiplex PCR, yet TCRdb's version contains in-frame clones alone and is incomplete. The table includes roughly 130,000 clones, nearly 90% detected once. The CDR3 contains 13 residues. Germline V gene data show CDR1 as MNHEY and CDR2 as SVGAGI. Trimming stripped 0 bases from V and 4 bases from J, with 6 bases between. Sequenced material: PBMCs. The source of this sequence is a young man in good health and CMV-seronegative. The chain links TRBV6-5 to TRBJ2-5; a weak D match, TRBD1 (5 bases). Here the CDR3 DNA reads TGTGCCAGCAGTTACTCGGGGCTAGAGACCCAGTACTTC. Translation gives CASSYSGLETQYF.